Reported below is one T cell receptor beta chain. This entry belongs to a study of T cell responses to AZD1222 COVID-19 vaccine. Study details: Samples with a second dose at about 4 or about 12 weeks were pooled together.

Profiled with immunoSEQ multiplex PCR; TCRdb holds only in-frame clones, not every one. The data show 25,000 to 30,000 clones, approximately 91% seen once. The V end lost 0 bases, the J end lost 9 bases, and 9 bases lay between the germline ends. The germline gives CDR1 SGHAT, CDR2 FQNNGV. This CDR3 spans 14 amino acids. The source of this sequence is an adult in good health. The sample here was peripheral blood, taken on day 0 of AZD1222 vaccination. J is TRBJ1-6 and V is TRBV11-2; D is undetermined. CDR3 bases: TGTGCCAGCAGCTTAGATGGGGTGGGTTCACCCCTCCACTTT. It is translated as CASSLDGVGSPLHF.